The text below deals with one TCR beta chain. The data originate from a study of blood T cell repertoires in COVID-19. Study as a whole: Samples representing acute and convalescent COVID-19 were sourced from the United States, Italy and Spain.

Using immunoSEQ multiplex PCR, the repertoire was profiled, and TCRdb retains in-frame clones only, with some absent. The sample contains 40,000 to 50,000 clones, 88% of which appear only once. Material: peripheral blood. The sequence was collected from a human donor in a cohort sampled during active COVID-19.

The CDR3 DNA follows: TGTGCCAGCAGCTTGGCTAGCGGGAGAAGGGACGAGCAGTACTTC. This gives the protein CASSLASGRRDEQYF. This chain connects TRBV7-9 to TRBJ2-7; 10 bases fit TRBD2. The CDR3 consists of 15 residues. Germline V CDR1 and CDR2: SEHNR, FQNEAQ (reference sequence). Trimming took 3 bases from V and 5 from J; bases not matched to a gene: 7.